This T cell receptor (beta chain) was recorded in a study of CXCR3-negative and CXCR3-positive naive CD8 T cells. Study-wide context: Summed over all libraries, TRB reads came to roughly 140 million, with about 1.5 +/- 0.3 million per library.

TRB cDNA libraries were made by UMI-labeled 5' RACE. TCRdb reanalyzed the 5' RACE reads and collapses them to one entry per CDR3 protein, without DNA. Seen in this sample are fewer than 95,000 distinct CDR3 sequences; the ten most common clones hold 1.7%. This CDR3 has 12 residues. The receptor comes from a human donor in good health. Some clones in this sample may be carry-over from other donors' samples. Input material: naive CXCR3- CD8+ T cells from blood. Indicated subset: CD45RO-CCR7+CD27+CD95- naive CD8+ T cells lacking CXCR3 (TNR3-). The chain links TRBV23-1 to TRBJ2-1. TRBV23-1 is an ORF for which the function is uncertain. The CDR3 loop reads CASITEDNEQFF.